These T cell receptor beta chains were read from a single sample in a study of technical replicates of blood from a few donors. Clones were read by immunoSEQ multiplex PCR, and TCRdb kept only the in-frame ones, dropping some. Counted here are about 91,000 clones, roughly 90% occurring once; the ten biggest clones make up over 0.2%. The specimen was T cells isolated from PBMCs. Receptors were obtained from a human donor in good health. CDR3s include the opening cysteine and the closing phenylalanine or tryptophan. The D gene is left open where the match is weak. Only part of the rows carry a size: once, few, many, or a class if the clone is expanded.

J: TRBJ2-7; size: few; V: TRBV6-6; D: TRBD1; CDR3: CASSYKQGASYEQYF; DNA: TGTGCCAGCAGTTACAAGCAGGGGGCGTCCTACGAGCAGTACTTC
J: TRBJ2-7; size: -; V: TRBV7-6; D: TRBD1; CDR3: CASSSIRDRGSYEQYF; DNA: TGTGCCAGCAGCTCGATCCGGGACAGGGGTTCCTACGAGCAGTACTTC
J: TRBJ2-3; size: -; V: TRBV5-1; D: -; CDR3: CASSLGLGDRDTQYF; DNA: TGCGCCAGCAGCTTGGGTTTAGGAGATAGAGATACGCAGTATTTT
J: TRBJ2-3; size: -; V: TRBV29-1; D: TRBD1; CDR3: CSVLRDRSTDTQYF; DNA: TGCAGCGTCCTCCGGGACAGGAGCACAGATACGCAGTATTTT
J: TRBJ2-7; size: -; V: TRBV5-6; D: TRBD1; CDR3: CASSPGTGSEQYF; DNA: TGTGCCAGCAGCCCCGGGACAGGGAGCGAGCAGTACTTC
J: TRBJ2-1; size: once; V: TRBV6-5; D: TRBD1; CDR3: CASSYRGQGYYEQFF; DNA: TGTGCCAGCAGTTATCGCGGACAGGGGTACTATGAGCAGTTCTTC
J: TRBJ1-1; size: -; V: TRBV10-1; D: TRBD1; CDR3: CASQHRGEAFF; DNA: TGCGCCAGCCAACACAGGGGTGAAGCTTTCTTT
J: TRBJ2-7; size: -; V: TRBV28; D: -; CDR3: CAPRRARQGYGQYF; DNA: TGTGCCCCCAGGAGGGCTAGGCAAGGTTATGGGCAGTACTTC
J: TRBJ2-3; size: -; V: TRBV5-4; D: -; CDR3: CASNAGRTDTQYF; DNA: TGTGCCAGCAACGCGGGTCGCACAGATACGCAGTATTTT
J: TRBJ2-1; size: -; V: TRBV30; D: -; CDR3: CAWDLTGVPYNEQFF; DNA: TGTGCCTGGGACCTCACGGGGGTCCCCTACAATGAGCAGTTCTTC
J: TRBJ2-1; size: once; V: TRBV6-4; D: -; CDR3: CASSDGTSSYNEQFF; DNA: TGTGCCAGCAGTGACGGGACTTCTTCCTACAATGAGCAGTTCTTC
J: TRBJ1-1; size: -; V: TRBV6-1; D: -; CDR3: CASTGTPAEAFF; DNA: TGTGCCAGCACCGGGACTCCGGCTGAAGCTTTCTTT
J: TRBJ2-7; size: -; V: TRBV27; D: -; CDR3: CASSTVQGSYEQYF; DNA: TGTGCCAGCAGTACGGTGCAGGGGTCCTACGAGCAGTACTTC
J: TRBJ1-4; size: few; V: TRBV7-9; D: -; CDR3: CASSRQEATNEKLFF; DNA: TGTGCCAGCAGCCGACAGGAAGCAACTAATGAAAAACTGTTTTTT
J: TRBJ1-6; size: -; V: TRBV6-1; D: -; CDR3: CASSEISPYNSPLHF; DNA: TGTGCCAGCAGTGAAATCAGTCCCTATAATTCACCCCTCCACTTT
J: TRBJ2-3; size: -; V: TRBV28; D: TRBD1; CDR3: CASSLYHPGTGPTDTQYF; DNA: TGTGCCAGCAGTTTATATCACCCTGGGACAGGCCCCACAGATACGCAGTATTTT
J: TRBJ2-3; size: -; V: TRBV6-1; D: -; CDR3: CASSEVRLATDTQYF; DNA: TGTGCCAGCAGTGAAGTACGCCTAGCGACAGATACGCAGTATTTT
J: TRBJ1-1; size: -; V: TRBV4-1; D: TRBD1; CDR3: CASSQIPGTGGGKNTEAFF; DNA: TGCGCCAGCAGCCAAATCCCGGGGACAGGGGGGGGGAAGAACACTGAAGCTTTCTTT
J: TRBJ2-1; size: -; V: TRBV6-5; D: TRBD2; CDR3: CASSYSTGGGDNEQFF; DNA: TGTGCCAGCAGTTACAGTACTGGCGGGGGTGACAATGAGCAGTTCTTC
J: TRBJ2-7; size: once; V: TRBV10-3; D: -; CDR3: CAIIQTYEQYF; DNA: TGTGCCATCATCCAGACCTACGAGCAGTACTTC
J: TRBJ1-4; size: -; V: TRBV11-3; D: TRBD1; CDR3: CASSSRQGLEKLFF; DNA: TGTGCCAGCAGCTCCCGACAGGGGCTTGAAAAACTGTTTTTT
J: TRBJ1-1; size: -; V: TRBV6-5; D: -; CDR3: CASSYSSNTEAFF; DNA: TGTGCCAGCAGTTATTCGAGTAACACTGAAGCTTTCTTT
J: TRBJ2-4; size: -; V: TRBV7-9; D: TRBD2; CDR3: CASSLSPGLLKNIQYF; DNA: TGTGCCAGCAGCCTGAGCCCGGGACTACTTAAAAACATTCAGTACTTC
J: TRBJ1-2; size: -; V: TRBV19; D: -; CDR3: CASSIDGIYGYTF; DNA: TGTGCCAGTAGTATAGACGGGATCTATGGCTACACCTTC
J: TRBJ1-1; size: -; V: TRBV5-5; D: -; CDR3: CASSEHTGGGEAFF; DNA: TGTGCCAGCAGCGAGCACACCGGGGGTGGCGAAGCTTTCTTT
J: TRBJ2-3; size: few; V: TRBV18; D: -; CDR3: CASSPVQGELGTQYF; DNA: TGTGCCAGCTCACCAGTACAGGGAGAGTTAGGTACGCAGTATTTT
J: TRBJ2-1; size: -; V: TRBV7-9; D: -; CDR3: CASSPQGQGEQFF; DNA: TGTGCCAGCAGCCCCCAGGGCCAGGGTGAGCAGTTCTTC
J: TRBJ2-5; size: -; V: TRBV7-9; D: -; CDR3: CASSPQGETQYF; DNA: TGTGCCAGCAGCCCCCAGGGGGAGACCCAGTACTTC
J: TRBJ1-2; size: -; V: TRBV2; D: -; CDR3: CASSGSTAAINGYTF; DNA: TGTGCCAGCAGTGGTAGCACGGCAGCTATAAATGGCTACACCTTC
J: TRBJ2-5; size: -; V: TRBV5-1; D: TRBD2; CDR3: CASRGEGTQYF; DNA: TGCGCCAGCAGAGGGGAGGGGACCCAGTACTTC
J: TRBJ2-7; size: -; V: TRBV27; D: -; CDR3: CASSPLGLSRYEQYF; DNA: TGTGCCAGCAGTCCCCTAGGACTATCTCGCTACGAGCAGTACTTC
J: TRBJ1-2; size: -; V: TRBV5-4; D: -; CDR3: CASSLDTRLGGYYGYTF; DNA: TGTGCCAGCAGCCTCGACACTCGTCTTGGAGGTTACTATGGCTACACCTTC
J: TRBJ2-2; size: -; V: TRBV5-8; D: TRBD1; CDR3: CASSHRTGNTGELFF; DNA: TGTGCCAGCAGCCATAGGACAGGAAACACCGGGGAGCTGTTTTTT
J: TRBJ1-2; size: -; V: TRBV7-9; D: TRBD1; CDR3: CASSLGTGEYGYTF; DNA: TGTGCCAGCAGCTTAGGGACAGGGGAATATGGCTACACCTTC
J: TRBJ2-2; size: few; V: TRBV19; D: TRBD1; CDR3: CATRYRGTNTGELFF; DNA: TGTGCCACTAGATACAGGGGTACGAACACCGGGGAGCTGTTTTTT
J: TRBJ2-7; size: -; V: TRBV2; D: TRBD2; CDR3: CASSSSGRYEQYF; DNA: TGTGCCAGCAGTTCTAGCGGCCGTTACGAGCAGTACTTC
J: TRBJ1-2; size: -; V: TRBV10-3; D: -; CDR3: CAIRQDSNSNYGYTF; DNA: TGTGCCATCAGACAGGACAGCAACTCTAACTATGGCTACACCTTC
J: TRBJ1-6; size: -; V: TRBV6-5; D: -; CDR3: CASSYWGDNSPLHF; DNA: TGTGCCAGCAGTTACTGGGGCGATAATTCACCCCTCCACTTT
J: TRBJ2-1; size: -; V: TRBV4-1; D: -; CDR3: CASSPKGGEQFF; DNA: TGCGCCAGCAGTCCAAAGGGCGGGGAGCAGTTCTTC
J: TRBJ1-2; size: -; V: TRBV6-5; D: TRBD1; CDR3: CASSSPGTGYGYTF; DNA: TGTGCCAGCAGTTCCCCCGGGACAGGGTATGGCTACACCTTC
J: TRBJ2-3; size: -; V: TRBV7-2; D: -; CDR3: CASRGGAGLSTDTQYF; DNA: TGTGCCAGCAGAGGGGGCGCGGGGCTAAGCACAGATACGCAGTATTTT
J: TRBJ1-1; size: -; V: TRBV29-1; D: -; CDR3: CSVEASSTEAFF; DNA: TGCAGCGTTGAAGCGTCCAGCACTGAAGCTTTCTTT
J: TRBJ2-7; size: -; V: TRBV28; D: TRBD2; CDR3: CATLAGSGRALSYEQYF; DNA: TGTGCCACCCTGGCCGGCAGCGGGAGGGCCCTCTCCTACGAGCAGTACTTC
J: TRBJ1-2; size: -; V: TRBV5-1; D: TRBD1; CDR3: CASSSTFKNRDRLYGYTF; DNA: TGCGCCAGCAGCTCGACTTTTAAAAACCGGGACAGACTCTATGGCTACACCTTC
J: TRBJ2-1; size: -; V: TRBV2; D: -; CDR3: CASSSGDNEQFF; DNA: TGTGCCAGCAGTTCGGGAGACAATGAGCAGTTCTTC